The 14 T cell receptor beta chains presented below share a single source sample, sequenced in a study of shared clonotypes between healthy human individuals. Some clones are missing from TCRdb's copy, which holds only in-frame ones; the method was immunoSEQ multiplex PCR. The table has roughly 2.5 million clones, around nine tenths seen once. The specimen was naive CD4+ T cells sorted from blood. The subset is: CD45RA+ positively selected. These receptors were collected from a man between 18 and 35 years old in good health.

Note on this clone: Other DNA sequences in the same sample also yield this CDR3. The V gene is TRBV6-1, the J gene TRBJ2-7; 8 bases line up with TRBD2. Germline V CDR1 and CDR2: MNHNS, SASEGT. Germline trimming cut 6 bases from V and 0 bases from J; bases unmatched to any gene: 4. This CDR3 region has 14 residues. Here the CDR3 reads CASSRGGSSYEQYF. DNA for the CDR3: TGTGCCAGCAGCCGGGGGGGGAGCTCCTACGAGCAGTACTTC.

In the case of this clone: Other DNA sequences from this sample encode an identical CDR3 as well. V usage is TRBV20-1 and J usage is TRBJ1-2, with D possibly being TRBD1 (6 bases). Germline CDR1 is DFQATT and CDR2 is SNEGSKA (reference sequence). The CDR3 is 11 amino acids. Trimming removed 0 bases at V and 8 bases at J, with 7 bases between. DNA of the CDR3: TGCAGTGCTAGAGAGGGGGCCGGCTACACCTTC. Translation gives CSAREGAGYTF.

This sequence joins TRBV11-2 and TRBJ2-2; the match to TRBD2 covers 11 bases. This CDR3 is built from 17 residues. Trimming removed 5 bases from V and 0 bases from J; junction bases left unmatched: 5. The germline gives CDR1 SGHAT, CDR2 FQNNGV. The CDR3 DNA reads TGTGCCAGCAGCCGGGGACTAGCGGAGACGAACACCGGGGAGCTGTTTTTT. Translating it yields CASSRGLAETNTGELFF.

The V and J genes are TRBV10-3 and TRBJ1-2, with TRBD1 matching 7 bases. The germline V gene has CDR1 ENHRY and CDR2 SYGVKD. The CDR3 has 18 residues. After removal of 0 bases from V and 1 base from J, the junction contained 11 bases not matched to a gene. The chain's CDR3 is CAISESMGGQSINYGYTF. The CDR3, as DNA: TGTGCCATCAGTGAGTCGATGGGGGGACAGTCGATTAACTATGGCTACACCTTC.

This clone was detected a few times. The chain is built from TRBV6-1 and TRBJ1-1; D is undetermined. The V end was cut by 3 bases, the J end by 7 bases, with 24 bases between. From germline, CDR1 is MNHNS and CDR2 SASEGT. The CDR3 loop spans 17 amino acids. The CDR3, as DNA: TGTGCCAGCAGTGACGAATCTCTAGGTATGCGGAGACTTGAAGCTTTCTTT. It codes for CASSDESLGMRRLEAFF.

This clone has only one observation. V gene TRBV5-1 combines with J gene TRBJ2-1; 12 bases line up with TRBD2. CDR1 and CDR2 (germline): SGHRS, YFSETQ. This CDR3 spans 17 amino acids. With V trimmed by 2 bases and J by 7 bases, 10 bases remained unmatched. The CDR3 here is CASSLTSGGSWRNEQFF. In nucleotides, the CDR3 is TGCGCCAGCAGCTTAACTAGCGGGGGGTCGTGGAGGAATGAGCAGTTCTTC.

The rearrangement joins TRBV5-1 to TRBJ1-6; weak D call: TRBD1 (5 bases). This CDR3 contains 14 residues. The germline CDR1 and CDR2 sequences are SGHRS and YFSETQ. V was clipped by 5 bases and J by 1 base, with 7 bases between them. CDR3 in amino acids: CASRGRSYNSPLHF. The DNA of the CDR3 is TGCGCCAGCAGGGGACGGTCCTATAATTCACCCCTCCACTTT.

The chain recombines TRBV5-1 with TRBJ1-1, with D perhaps TRBD1 (5 bases). The CDR3 length is 14 residues. V was shortened by 1 base and J by 8 bases, with 15 bases between the two germline ends. Germline V CDR1 and CDR2: SGHRS, YFSETQ. CDR3 DNA: TGCGCCAGCAGCTTGTATGAAAGAACAGGAGAAGCTTTCTTT. It translates to CASSLYERTGEAFF.

The chain links TRBV5-6 to TRBJ1-1; D not certain. V lost 1 base and J 7 bases, leaving 8 bases between the germline ends. CDR1 and CDR2 from the germline V gene are SGHDT and YYEEEE. This CDR3 is 12 amino acids long. Written as DNA, the CDR3 is TGTGCCAGCAGCTTGTACCCGGGTGAAGCTTTCTTT. It encodes CASSLYPGEAFF.

V and J are TRBV28 and TRBJ1-5, with a tentative D call TRBD1 (6 bases). V lost 6 bases and J 7 bases, leaving 16 bases between the germline ends. CDR1 and CDR2 (germline): MDHEN, SYDVKM. This CDR3 is built from 14 residues. Here the CDR3 reads CASSRGRGGQPQHF. CDR3 coding DNA: TGTGCCAGCAGCAGAGGCAGGGGAGGGCAGCCCCAGCATTTT. Supplemented by reference TRBV28 and TRBJ1-5, the full variable domain reads DVKVTQSSRYLVKRTGEKVFLECVQDMDHENMFWYRQDPGLGLRLIYFSYDVKMKEKGDIPEGYSVSREKKERFSLILESASTNQTSMYLCASSRGRGGQPQHFGDGTRLSIL.

The CDR3 region is CASSLRSGLSVGGNTIYF. CDR3 DNA: TGTGCCAGCAGTTTAAGATCAGGGTTAAGCGTCGGTGGAAACACCATATATTTT. The chain couples TRBV27 to TRBJ1-3; D is perhaps TRBD1 (5 bases). The CDR3 runs to 18 residues. Trimming took off 2 bases at V and 3 bases at J, with 20 bases between the two ends. Germline CDR1 MNHEY, CDR2 SMNVEV (reference sequence).

This clone was seen once. The chain links TRBV30 to TRBJ2-7; tentatively, D is TRBD1 (6 bases). CDR1 GTSNPN and CDR2 SVGIG come from the germline V gene (reference sequence). This CDR3 is built from 11 residues. Trimming left V 8 bases short and J 0 bases short, with 8 bases between. DNA of the CDR3: TGTGCCGGACAGAGCTCCTACGAGCAGTACTTC. This gives the protein CAGQSSYEQYF.

The chain employs TRBV28 and TRBJ2-7; D gene unclear. The V gene's germline CDR1 is MDHEN and CDR2 SYDVKM. The CDR3 spans 14 residues. V gave up 6 bases and J gave up 0 bases, with 12 bases separating them. The CDR3 DNA follows: TGTGCCAGCAGCAACATAGGTGTCTCCTACGAGCAGTACTTC. The encoded protein is CASSNIGVSYEQYF.

The chain recombines TRBV4-1 with TRBJ2-7, with 9 bases identical to TRBD1. The CDR3 length is 16 residues. The trim removed 3 bases at V and 6 bases at J, leaving 12 bases unmatched. The germline gives CDR1 MGHRA, CDR2 YSYEKL. The CDR3: CASSQGSGQGYLEQYF. The CDR3, as DNA: TGCGCCAGCAGCCAGGGGTCCGGACAGGGGTATCTCGAGCAGTACTTC.